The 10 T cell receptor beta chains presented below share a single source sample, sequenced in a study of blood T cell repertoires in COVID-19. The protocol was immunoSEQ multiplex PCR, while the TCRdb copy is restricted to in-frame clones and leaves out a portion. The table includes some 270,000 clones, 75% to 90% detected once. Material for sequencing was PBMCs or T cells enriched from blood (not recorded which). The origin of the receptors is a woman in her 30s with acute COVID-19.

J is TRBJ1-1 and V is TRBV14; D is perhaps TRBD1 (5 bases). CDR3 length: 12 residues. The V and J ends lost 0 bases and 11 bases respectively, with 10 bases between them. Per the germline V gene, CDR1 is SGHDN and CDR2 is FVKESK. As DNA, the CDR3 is TGTGCCAGCAGCCAAGACAGGGATGACGCTTTCTTT. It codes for CASSQDRDDAFF.

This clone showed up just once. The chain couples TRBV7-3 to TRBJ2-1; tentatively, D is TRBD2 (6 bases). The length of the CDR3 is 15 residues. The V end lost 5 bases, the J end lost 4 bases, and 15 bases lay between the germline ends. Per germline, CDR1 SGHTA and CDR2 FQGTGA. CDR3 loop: CASSPDGGGYNEQFF. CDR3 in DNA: TGTGCCAGCAGCCCCGACGGGGGTGGTTACAATGAGCAGTTCTTC.

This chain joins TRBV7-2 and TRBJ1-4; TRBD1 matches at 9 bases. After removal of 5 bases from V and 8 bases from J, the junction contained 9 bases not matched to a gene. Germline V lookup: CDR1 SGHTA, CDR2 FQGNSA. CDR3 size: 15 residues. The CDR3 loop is CASSPQTGGYEKLFF. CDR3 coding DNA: TGTGCCAGCAGCCCGCAGACAGGGGGTTACGAAAAACTGTTTTTT.

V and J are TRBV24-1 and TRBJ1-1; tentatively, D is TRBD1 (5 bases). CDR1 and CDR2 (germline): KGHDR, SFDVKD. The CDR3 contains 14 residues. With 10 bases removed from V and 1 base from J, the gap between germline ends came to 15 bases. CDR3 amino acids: CATKPGGENTEAFF. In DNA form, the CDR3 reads TGTGCCACTAAACCGGGGGGGGAGAACACTGAAGCTTTCTTT.

The CDR3 here is CATSRGHSGSEDTQYF. The CDR3 DNA reads as TGTGCCACCAGCAGAGGACATAGCGGGAGTGAAGATACGCAGTATTTT. This chain joins TRBV15 and TRBJ2-3; 9 bases agree with TRBD2. The CDR3 covers 16 residues. CDR1 and CDR2 (germline): LNHNV, YYDKDF (reference sequence). J lost 5 bases, V lost 1 base, and 7 bases had no gene match.

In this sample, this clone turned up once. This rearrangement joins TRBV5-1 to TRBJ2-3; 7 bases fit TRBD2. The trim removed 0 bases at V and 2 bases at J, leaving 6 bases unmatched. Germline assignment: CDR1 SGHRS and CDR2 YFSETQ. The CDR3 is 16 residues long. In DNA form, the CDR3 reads TGCGCCAGCAGCTTGGCCATGGGAGGGGACACAGATACGCAGTATTTT. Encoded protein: CASSLAMGGDTDTQYF.

DNA of the CDR3: TGTGCCAGTAGATCGGGGGGCCCGAATAATTCACCCCTCCACTTT. Residues: CASRSGGPNNSPLHF. This rearrangement joins TRBV19 to TRBJ1-6; the D gene is possibly TRBD1 (6 bases). This CDR3 has 15 residues. CDR1 and CDR2 (germline): LNHDA, SQIVND (reference sequence). V was shortened by 6 bases and J by 5 bases, with 14 bases between the two germline ends.

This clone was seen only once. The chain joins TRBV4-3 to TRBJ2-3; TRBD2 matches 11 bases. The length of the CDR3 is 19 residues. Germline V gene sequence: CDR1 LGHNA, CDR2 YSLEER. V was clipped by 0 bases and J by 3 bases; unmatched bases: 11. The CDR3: CASSQEGLLAGAGTDTQYF. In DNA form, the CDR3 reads TGCGCCAGCAGCCAAGAGGGATTACTAGCGGGAGCCGGGACAGATACGCAGTATTTT.

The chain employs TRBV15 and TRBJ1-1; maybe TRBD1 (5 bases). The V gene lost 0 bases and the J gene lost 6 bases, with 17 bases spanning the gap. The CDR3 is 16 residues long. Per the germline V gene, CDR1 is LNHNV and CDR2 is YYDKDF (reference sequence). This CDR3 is CATSRDREGPSAEAFF. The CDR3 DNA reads TGTGCCACCAGCAGAGATCGGGAGGGGCCTTCGGCTGAAGCTTTCTTT. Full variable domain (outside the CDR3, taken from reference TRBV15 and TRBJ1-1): DAMVIQNPRYQVTQFGKPVTLSCSQTLNHNVMYWYQQKSSQAPKLLFHYYDKDFNNEADTPDNFQSRRPNTSFCFLDIRSPGLGDTAMYLCATSRDREGPSAEAFFGQGTRLTVV.

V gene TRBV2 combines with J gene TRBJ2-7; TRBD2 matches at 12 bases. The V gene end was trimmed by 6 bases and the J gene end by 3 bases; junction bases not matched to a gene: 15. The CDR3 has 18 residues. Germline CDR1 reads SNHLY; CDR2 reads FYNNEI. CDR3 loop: CASRNPGLAGDGRYEQYF. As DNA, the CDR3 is TGTGCCAGCAGGAACCCGGGACTAGCGGGCGATGGACGCTACGAGCAGTACTTC. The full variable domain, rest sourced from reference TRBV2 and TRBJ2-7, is EPEVTQTPSHQVTQMGQEVILRCVPISNHLYFYWYRQILGQKVEFLVSFYNNEISEKSEIFDDQFSVERPDGSNFTLKIRSTKLEDSAMYFCASRNPGLAGDGRYEQYFGPGTRLTVT.